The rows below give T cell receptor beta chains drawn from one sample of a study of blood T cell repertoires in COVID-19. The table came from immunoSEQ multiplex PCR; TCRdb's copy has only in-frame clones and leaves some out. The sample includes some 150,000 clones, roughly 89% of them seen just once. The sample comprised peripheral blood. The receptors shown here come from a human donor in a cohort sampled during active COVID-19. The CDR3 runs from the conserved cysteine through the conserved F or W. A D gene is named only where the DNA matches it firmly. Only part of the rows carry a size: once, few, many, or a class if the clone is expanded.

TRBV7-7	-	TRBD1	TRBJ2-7	CASSRNGGQEQYF	TGTGCCAGCAGCCGTAATGGGGGACAGGAGCAGTACTTC
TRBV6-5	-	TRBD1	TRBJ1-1	CASRQGLNTEAFF	TGTGCCAGCCGACAGGGTTTGAACACTGAAGCTTTCTTT
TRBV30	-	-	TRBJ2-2	CAWSSGGELFF	TGTGCCTGGAGCTCCGGCGGGGAGCTGTTTTTT
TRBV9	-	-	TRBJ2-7	CASSRFGVNEQYF	TGTGCCAGCAGCCGATTTGGAGTGAACGAGCAGTACTTC
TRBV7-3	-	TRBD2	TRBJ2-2	CASSRGGANTGELFF	TGTGCCAGCAGCCGCGGGGGGGCGAACACCGGGGAGCTGTTTTTT
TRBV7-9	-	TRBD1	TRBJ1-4	CASSPQGGLGTNEKLFF	TGTGCCAGCAGCCCCCAGGGGGGTTTGGGGACTAATGAAAAACTGTTTTTT
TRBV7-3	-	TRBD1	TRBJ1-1	CASSLAGGWSEAFF	TGTGCCAGCAGCTTAGCAGGGGGCTGGTCTGAAGCTTTCTTT
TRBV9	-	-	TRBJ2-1	CASKPGLDYNEQFF	TGTGCCAGCAAACCAGGACTTGACTACAATGAGCAGTTCTTC
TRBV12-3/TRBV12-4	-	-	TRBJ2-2	CASSPGFGGELFF	TGTGCCAGCAGTCCGGGTTTTGGCGGGGAGCTGTTTTTT
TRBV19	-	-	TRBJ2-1	CASTPGTNSYNEQFF	TGTGCCAGTACTCCCGGGACAAACTCCTACAATGAGCAGTTCTTC
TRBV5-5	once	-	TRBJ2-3	CASSLIRTATSTDTQYF	TGTGCCAGCAGCCTGATTAGGACAGCTACTAGCACAGATACGCAGTATTTT
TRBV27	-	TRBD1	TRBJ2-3	CASSRSGQVLRDTQYF	TGTGCCAGCAGTCGATCTGGACAGGTCCTTAGAGATACGCAGTATTTT
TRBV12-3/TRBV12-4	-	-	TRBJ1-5	CASSLSSNQPQHF	TGTGCCAGCAGTCTTAGCAGCAATCAGCCCCAGCATTTT
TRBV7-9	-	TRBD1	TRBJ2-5	CAISETLDRGRRKLETQYF	TGTGCCATCTCCGAAACCCTGGACAGGGGGAGAAGGAAATTAGAGACCCAGTACTTC
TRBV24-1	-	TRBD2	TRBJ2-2	CATSDSERGGTGELFF	TGTGCCACCAGTGATTCTGAGCGGGGGGGCACCGGGGAGCTGTTTTTT
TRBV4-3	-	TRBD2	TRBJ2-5	CASSSSRLARETQYF	TGCGCCAGCAGCTCCAGCAGACTAGCTAGGGAGACCCAGTACTTC
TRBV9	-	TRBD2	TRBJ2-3	CASSATSSGGATDTQYF	TGTGCCAGCAGCGCCACTTCTAGCGGGGGGGCGACAGATACGCAGTATTTT
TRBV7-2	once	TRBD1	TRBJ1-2	CASSFPGQDFYGYTF	TGTGCCAGCAGCTTCCCGGGACAGGACTTCTATGGCTACACCTTC
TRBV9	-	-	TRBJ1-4	CASSGGREKLFF	TGTGCCAGCAGTGGGGGCCGGGAAAAACTGTTTTTT
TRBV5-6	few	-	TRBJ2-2	CASSFKTGELFF	TGTGCCAGCAGCTTTAAAACCGGGGAGCTGTTTTTT
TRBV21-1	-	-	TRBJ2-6	CASSKAGQLSGANVLTF	TGTGCCAGCAGCAAAGCGGGACAGCTCTCTGGGGCCAACGTCCTGACTTTC
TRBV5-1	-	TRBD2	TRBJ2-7	CASSTTGTTYEQYF	TGCGCCAGCAGCACAACCGGGACTACCTACGAGCAGTACTTC
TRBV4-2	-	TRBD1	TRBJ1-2	CASSQDWDRDYGYTF	TGTGCCAGCAGCCAAGATTGGGACAGGGACTATGGCTACACCTTC
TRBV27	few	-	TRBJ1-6	CASSSAGDSPLHF	TGTGCCAGCAGTTCCGCGGGGGATTCACCCCTCCACTTT
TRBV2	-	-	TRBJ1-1	CASSPTGGTEAFF	TGTGCCAGCAGTCCTACGGGGGGAACTGAAGCTTTCTTT
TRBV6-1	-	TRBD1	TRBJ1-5	CASSEAQGGGNQPQHF	TGTGCCAGCAGTGAAGCGCAAGGGGGCGGCAATCAGCCCCAGCATTTT
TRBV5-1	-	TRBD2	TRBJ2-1	CASSLFRGGSYNEQFF	TGCGCCAGCAGCTTGTTTCGGGGGGGCTCCTACAATGAGCAGTTCTTC
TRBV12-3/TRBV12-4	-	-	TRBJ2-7	CASSSSPYEQYF	TGTGCCAGCAGTTCAAGCCCCTACGAGCAGTACTTC
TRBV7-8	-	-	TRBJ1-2	CASSSRHSPYGYTF	TGTGCCAGCAGCTCGAGACACAGTCCCTATGGCTACACCTTC
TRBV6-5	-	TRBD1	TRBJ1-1	CASSYLDRGNTEAFF	TGTGCCAGCAGTTACCTGGACAGGGGTAACACTGAAGCTTTCTTT
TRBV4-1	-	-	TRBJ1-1	CASSPRGGAVNTEAFF	TGCGCCAGCAGCCCCCGGGGGGGGGCCGTGAACACTGAAGCTTTCTTT
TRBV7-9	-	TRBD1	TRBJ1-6	CASSLAQGNSPLHF	TGTGCCAGCAGCTTAGCACAGGGGAATTCACCCCTCCACTTT
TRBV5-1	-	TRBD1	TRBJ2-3	CASSFQGTDSSTDTQYF	TGCGCCAGCAGCTTCCAGGGGACAGACTCTAGCACAGATACGCAGTATTTT
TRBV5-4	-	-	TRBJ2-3	CASSHPGLPFGGTDTQYF	TGTGCCAGCAGCCATCCGGGACTTCCATTCGGGGGCACAGATACGCAGTATTTT
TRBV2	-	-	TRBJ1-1	CASSIRGNTEAFF	TGTGCCAGCAGTATTAGGGGGAACACTGAAGCTTTCTTT